The rows below give T cell receptor beta chains drawn from one sample of a study of graft-versus-host responses after intestinal transplantation. Here immunoSEQ multiplex PCR was the method, and the copy in TCRdb shows in-frame clones only, minus some. The sample records 6,500 to 10,000 clones, about 31% being singletons. The sequencing here drew on alloreactive CD4+ T cells from a mixed lymphocyte reaction culture, taken before intestinal transplant. Receptors originate from a human patient who received an intestinal transplant. The CDR3 runs from the conserved cysteine through the conserved F or W. A D gene is named only where the DNA matches it firmly. Part of the rows lack a size; the others show once, few, many or a class for expanded clones.

clone size: .; J gene: TRBJ1-6; V gene: TRBV19; D gene: TRBD1; CDR3 protein: CASSINRGLGNSPLHF; CDR3 DNA: TGTGCCAGTAGTATCAACAGGGGGCTAGGTAATTCACCCCTCCACTTT
clone size: few; J gene: TRBJ2-3; V gene: TRBV6-5; D gene: TRBD2; CDR3 protein: CASSSQLAGSTDTQYF; CDR3 DNA: TGTGCCAGCAGTTCTCAACTAGCGGGGTCCACAGATACGCAGTATTTT
clone size: .; J gene: TRBJ1-2; V gene: TRBV7-9; D gene: .; CDR3 protein: CASSLRTAYGYTF; CDR3 DNA: TGTGCCAGCAGCTTAAGAACAGCCTATGGCTACACCTTC
clone size: .; J gene: TRBJ2-7; V gene: TRBV28; D gene: TRBD1; CDR3 protein: CASRTTGGSYEQYF; CDR3 DNA: TGTGCCAGCAGAACCACAGGGGGCTCCTACGAGCAGTACTTC
clone size: .; J gene: TRBJ2-1; V gene: TRBV7-9; D gene: .; CDR3 protein: CASSHNRDWDEQFF; CDR3 DNA: TGTGCCAGCAGCCACAACAGGGATTGGGATGAGCAGTTCTTC
clone size: few; J gene: TRBJ2-6; V gene: TRBV27; D gene: .; CDR3 protein: CASSLGSRANVLTF; CDR3 DNA: TGTGCCAGCAGTTTGGGCTCGAGGGCCAACGTCCTGACTTTC
clone size: few; J gene: TRBJ1-2; V gene: TRBV10-3; D gene: .; CDR3 protein: CAISAAGINYGYTF; CDR3 DNA: TGTGCCATCAGTGCGGCGGGGATTAACTATGGCTACACCTTC
clone size: few; J gene: TRBJ2-7; V gene: TRBV6-5; D gene: .; CDR3 protein: CASSEVPRPYEQYF; CDR3 DNA: TGTGCCAGCAGTGAAGTGCCCAGGCCATACGAGCAGTACTTC
clone size: few; J gene: TRBJ2-5; V gene: TRBV7-8; D gene: TRBD2; CDR3 protein: CASSWTSGVGETQYF; CDR3 DNA: TGTGCCAGCAGCTGGACTAGCGGGGTCGGGGAGACCCAGTACTTC
clone size: few; J gene: TRBJ1-2; V gene: TRBV28; D gene: .; CDR3 protein: CASSLGSYGYTF; CDR3 DNA: TGTGCCAGCAGTTTGGGGAGCTATGGCTACACCTTC
clone size: medium-sized; J gene: TRBJ1-2; V gene: TRBV5-5; D gene: TRBD1; CDR3 protein: CASSLGQGQVYGYTF; CDR3 DNA: TGTGCCAGCAGCCTGGGACAGGGCCAGGTCTATGGCTACACCTTC
clone size: .; J gene: TRBJ1-4; V gene: TRBV2; D gene: TRBD1; CDR3 protein: CASSEGQGRGEKLFF; CDR3 DNA: TGTGCCAGCAGTGAAGGACAGGGTAGAGGTGAAAAACTGTTTTTT
clone size: .; J gene: TRBJ1-1; V gene: TRBV6-5; D gene: .; CDR3 protein: CASQGNTEAFF; CDR3 DNA: TGTGCCAGCCAGGGGAACACTGAAGCTTTCTTT
clone size: hyperexpanded; J gene: TRBJ2-7; V gene: TRBV10-3; D gene: TRBD1; CDR3 protein: CAISRTGVSYEQYF; CDR3 DNA: TGTGCCATCAGTCGGACAGGGGTCTCCTACGAGCAGTACTTC
clone size: .; J gene: TRBJ2-3; V gene: TRBV6-1; D gene: .; CDR3 protein: CASSDPFILTDTQYF; CDR3 DNA: TGTGCCAGCAGTGATCCCTTTATCCTCACAGATACGCAGTATTTT
clone size: few; J gene: TRBJ1-4; V gene: TRBV6-5; D gene: TRBD1; CDR3 protein: CASRTGTANEKLFF; CDR3 DNA: TGTGCCAGCAGGACCGGGACAGCTAATGAAAAACTGTTTTTT
clone size: large; J gene: TRBJ2-5; V gene: TRBV9; D gene: TRBD1; CDR3 protein: CASSAYGQGWETQYF; CDR3 DNA: TGTGCCAGCAGCGCCTACGGACAGGGTTGGGAGACCCAGTACTTC
clone size: medium-sized; J gene: TRBJ2-7; V gene: TRBV19; D gene: .; CDR3 protein: CASSLSGQNYEQYF; CDR3 DNA: TGTGCCAGTAGTCTTTCCGGACAGAACTACGAGCAGTACTTC
clone size: .; J gene: TRBJ1-4; V gene: TRBV5-6; D gene: .; CDR3 protein: CASSSAGLGEKLFF; CDR3 DNA: TGTGCCAGCAGCTCGGCGGGACTCGGTGAAAAACTGTTTTTT
clone size: few; J gene: TRBJ2-7; V gene: TRBV5-1; D gene: .; CDR3 protein: CASSLRPGARYEQYF; CDR3 DNA: TGCGCCAGCAGCTTGCGGCCAGGGGCTAGGTACGAGCAGTACTTC
clone size: .; J gene: TRBJ2-2; V gene: TRBV9; D gene: .; CDR3 protein: CASSVAVDTGELFF; CDR3 DNA: TGTGCCAGCAGCGTAGCGGTAGACACCGGGGAGCTGTTTTTT
clone size: .; J gene: TRBJ2-3; V gene: TRBV10-1; D gene: TRBD2; CDR3 protein: CASSEAGGTDTQYF; CDR3 DNA: TGCGCCAGCAGTGAAGCGGGGGGCACAGATACGCAGTATTTT
clone size: .; J gene: TRBJ2-2; V gene: TRBV19; D gene: .; CDR3 protein: CASSIGPTGELFF; CDR3 DNA: TGTGCCAGTAGTATAGGGCCCACCGGGGAGCTGTTTTTT
clone size: .; J gene: TRBJ2-3; V gene: TRBV28; D gene: .; CDR3 protein: CASSTGLPDTQYF; CDR3 DNA: TGTGCCAGCAGCACGGGACTCCCAGATACGCAGTATTTT
clone size: .; J gene: TRBJ2-2; V gene: TRBV10-3; D gene: TRBD1; CDR3 protein: CATTSGQGANTGELFF; CDR3 DNA: TGTGCCACGACTTCGGGACAGGGGGCGAACACCGGGGAGCTGTTTTTT
clone size: few; J gene: TRBJ1-2; V gene: TRBV28; D gene: .; CDR3 protein: CASSSRGGYTF; CDR3 DNA: TGTGCCAGCAGTTCTCGGGGGGGCTACACCTTC
clone size: medium-sized; J gene: TRBJ2-7; V gene: TRBV18; D gene: .; CDR3 protein: CASSRSVGSHYEQYF; CDR3 DNA: TGTGCCAGCTCACGGAGCGTAGGCTCCCACTACGAGCAGTACTTC
clone size: .; J gene: TRBJ2-2; V gene: TRBV7-3; D gene: TRBD2; CDR3 protein: CASSLGEGGELFF; CDR3 DNA: TGTGCCAGCAGCTTAGGGGAGGGCGGGGAGCTGTTTTTT
clone size: .; J gene: TRBJ1-1; V gene: TRBV5-1; D gene: TRBD1; CDR3 protein: CASSLPSGTGNTEAFF; CDR3 DNA: TGCGCCAGCAGTTTACCTTCCGGGACAGGGAACACTGAAGCTTTCTTT
clone size: .; J gene: TRBJ1-3; V gene: TRBV28; D gene: .; CDR3 protein: CASSRQNSGNTIYF; CDR3 DNA: TGTGCCAGCAGCCGACAAAACTCTGGAAACACCATATATTTT
clone size: .; J gene: TRBJ2-3; V gene: TRBV11-2; D gene: .; CDR3 protein: CASSLEGGAGTDTQYF; CDR3 DNA: TGTGCCAGCAGCTTAGAAGGGGGAGCGGGGACAGATACGCAGTATTTT
clone size: few; J gene: TRBJ1-1; V gene: TRBV28; D gene: .; CDR3 protein: CASGRAEAFF; CDR3 DNA: TGTGCCAGCGGCCGGGCTGAAGCTTTCTTT
clone size: .; J gene: TRBJ1-1; V gene: TRBV6-5; D gene: .; CDR3 protein: CASSRGYRLAEAFF; CDR3 DNA: TGTGCCAGCAGCCGGGGGTATCGATTGGCTGAAGCTTTCTTT
clone size: few; J gene: TRBJ2-3; V gene: TRBV6-6; D gene: .; CDR3 protein: CASSYYNTDTQYF; CDR3 DNA: TGTGCCAGCAGTTACTACAACACAGATACGCAGTATTTT
clone size: once; J gene: TRBJ1-4; V gene: TRBV28; D gene: TRBD1; CDR3 protein: CASSFPPTGREKLFF; CDR3 DNA: TGTGCCAGCAGTTTCCCCCCGACAGGGCGGGAAAAACTGTTTTTT
clone size: .; J gene: TRBJ1-1; V gene: TRBV6-6; D gene: .; CDR3 protein: CASSYRQRDTEAFF; CDR3 DNA: TGTGCCAGCAGTTACCGTCAACGGGATACTGAAGCTTTCTTT
clone size: .; J gene: TRBJ2-1; V gene: TRBV5-1; D gene: TRBD2; CDR3 protein: CASSFRGGNEQFF; CDR3 DNA: TGCGCCAGCAGCTTTCGGGGGGGCAATGAGCAGTTCTTC
clone size: .; J gene: TRBJ2-5; V gene: TRBV5-1; D gene: .; CDR3 protein: CASSLMQGYQETQYF; CDR3 DNA: TGCGCCAGCAGCCTCATGCAGGGGTACCAAGAGACCCAGTACTTC
clone size: .; J gene: TRBJ1-5; V gene: TRBV18; D gene: TRBD1; CDR3 protein: CASSSGQGTQPQHF; CDR3 DNA: TGTGCCAGCTCATCGGGACAGGGAACTCAGCCCCAGCATTTT
clone size: .; J gene: TRBJ1-5; V gene: TRBV4-2; D gene: .; CDR3 protein: CASSQAGPQHF; CDR3 DNA: TGTGCCAGCAGCCAAGCGGGACCCCAGCATTTT
clone size: .; J gene: TRBJ2-1; V gene: TRBV15; D gene: TRBD2; CDR3 protein: CATSRVAPGTSVSNEQFF; CDR3 DNA: TGTGCCACCAGCAGAGTTGCACCCGGGACTAGCGTTTCCAATGAGCAGTTCTTC
clone size: .; J gene: TRBJ2-3; V gene: TRBV7-2; D gene: TRBD1; CDR3 protein: CASSLAGTATRDTQYF; CDR3 DNA: TGTGCCAGCAGCTTAGCCGGGACAGCCACGCGAGATACGCAGTATTTT
clone size: .; J gene: TRBJ2-3; V gene: TRBV28; D gene: .; CDR3 protein: CASSLGPSTDTQYF; CDR3 DNA: TGTGCCAGCAGTTTGGGCCCTAGCACAGATACGCAGTATTTT
clone size: .; J gene: TRBJ2-1; V gene: TRBV7-9; D gene: TRBD1; CDR3 protein: CASSLEAPAGTAQQFF; CDR3 DNA: TGTGCCAGCAGCTTAGAGGCACCCGCCGGGACAGCCCAGCAGTTCTTC
clone size: .; J gene: TRBJ1-4; V gene: TRBV7-9; D gene: .; CDR3 protein: CASRAGSGKLFF; CDR3 DNA: TGTGCCAGCAGAGCCGGGAGTGGGAAACTGTTTTTT
clone size: large; J gene: TRBJ1-2; V gene: TRBV7-9; D gene: .; CDR3 protein: CASSDAGQYYGYTF; CDR3 DNA: TGTGCCAGCAGCGATGCTGGACAGTACTATGGCTACACCTTC
clone size: medium-sized; J gene: TRBJ2-7; V gene: TRBV19; D gene: TRBD1; CDR3 protein: CASSFSPWGQGDEQYF; CDR3 DNA: TGTGCCAGTAGTTTTTCTCCATGGGGACAGGGGGACGAGCAGTACTTC
clone size: .; J gene: TRBJ1-5; V gene: TRBV6-5; D gene: .; CDR3 protein: CASSYSRGNQPQHF; CDR3 DNA: TGTGCCAGCAGTTACTCGCGGGGCAATCAGCCCCAGCATTTT
clone size: .; J gene: TRBJ2-6; V gene: TRBV19; D gene: TRBD1; CDR3 protein: CASSAGQGYSGANVLTF; CDR3 DNA: TGTGCCAGTAGTGCGGGACAGGGATACTCTGGGGCCAACGTCCTGACTTTC
clone size: medium-sized; J gene: TRBJ1-1; V gene: TRBV6-1; D gene: TRBD1; CDR3 protein: CASREQGTRLNTEAFF; CDR3 DNA: TGTGCCAGCAGAGAACAGGGGACTAGACTGAACACTGAAGCTTTCTTT
clone size: few; J gene: TRBJ2-1; V gene: TRBV27; D gene: TRBD1; CDR3 protein: CASKRTGGNEQFF; CDR3 DNA: TGTGCCAGCAAGCGGACAGGGGGGAATGAGCAGTTCTTC
clone size: .; J gene: TRBJ2-1; V gene: TRBV6-1; D gene: .; CDR3 protein: CASSESWVGDYNEQFF; CDR3 DNA: TGTGCCAGCAGTGAATCGTGGGTAGGGGACTACAATGAGCAGTTCTTC
clone size: .; J gene: TRBJ2-7; V gene: TRBV11-1; D gene: .; CDR3 protein: CASSPWGETYEQYF; CDR3 DNA: TGTGCCAGCAGCCCCTGGGGGGAAACCTACGAGCAGTACTTC
clone size: .; J gene: TRBJ2-1; V gene: TRBV29-1; D gene: TRBD2; CDR3 protein: CSVDGLRLAGGPSSYNEQFF; CDR3 DNA: TGCAGCGTTGACGGATTGAGACTAGCGGGGGGGCCAAGCTCCTACAATGAGCAGTTCTTC
clone size: .; J gene: TRBJ2-5; V gene: TRBV30; D gene: TRBD1; CDR3 protein: CAWSGTGGSQETQYF; CDR3 DNA: TGTGCCTGGTCCGGGACAGGGGGGAGTCAAGAGACCCAGTACTTC
clone size: medium-sized; J gene: TRBJ2-2; V gene: TRBV2; D gene: .; CDR3 protein: CASSLKNTGELFF; CDR3 DNA: TGTGCCAGCAGTCTTAAGAACACCGGGGAGCTGTTTTTT
clone size: .; J gene: TRBJ2-2; V gene: TRBV6-6; D gene: .; CDR3 protein: CASSYLATGELFF; CDR3 DNA: TGTGCCAGCAGTTACCTGGCCACCGGGGAGCTGTTTTTT
clone size: .; J gene: TRBJ2-7; V gene: TRBV5-6; D gene: .; CDR3 protein: CASSLGAGTSHEQYF; CDR3 DNA: TGTGCCAGCAGCTTGGGGGCCGGGACAAGCCACGAGCAGTACTTC
clone size: medium-sized; J gene: TRBJ2-7; V gene: TRBV28; D gene: .; CDR3 protein: CASSLRGPYEQYF; CDR3 DNA: TGTGCCAGCAGTCTCAGGGGTCCCTACGAGCAGTACTTC
clone size: .; J gene: TRBJ1-2; V gene: TRBV6-6; D gene: .; CDR3 protein: CASSYEESYGYTF; CDR3 DNA: TGTGCCAGCAGTTACGAAGAGTCCTATGGCTACACCTTC